One and the same sample provided the 17 T cell receptor beta chains below, sequenced in a study of blood T cell repertoires in COVID-19. Assay used: immunoSEQ multiplex PCR; TCRdb lists only in-frame clones, some missing. This table has 55,000 to 65,000 clones, 85% to 90% appearing once. Sequenced input: peripheral blood. These receptors were collected from a man in his fifties or sixties with acute or convalescent COVID-19.

The V call is TRBV5-1, the J call TRBJ2-1, with 9 positions matching TRBD2. From germline, CDR1 is SGHRS and CDR2 YFSETQ. Losses at the gene ends were 1 base for V and 5 bases for J; bases not matched to a gene: 4. There are 15 residues in the CDR3. In DNA form, the CDR3 reads TGCGCCAGCAGCTTGATAGCGGGAGTAAACAATGAGCAGTTCTTC. It encodes CASSLIAGVNNEQFF.

J is TRBJ2-1 and V is TRBV5-1; D may be TRBD2 (5 bases). Trimming removed 8 bases from V and 0 bases from J, with 18 bases in between. The V gene's germline CDR1 is SGHRS and CDR2 YFSETQ. This CDR3 has 16 amino acids. The chain's CDR3 is CASAEATQSSYNEQFF. Written as DNA, the CDR3 is TGCGCCAGTGCGGAGGCGACACAAAGCTCCTACAATGAGCAGTTCTTC.

The rearrangement uses TRBV29-1 and TRBJ1-2; 8 nucleotides agree with TRBD1. Germline lookup yields CDR1 SQVTM and CDR2 ANQGSEA. V lost 5 bases to trimming and J lost 8 bases; unmatched junction nucleotides: 16. The CDR3 contains 15 residues. The CDR3, as DNA: TGCAGCGTTCGACGGTTGGGACAGGACAACCAAGGCTACACCTTC. This translates into CSVRRLGQDNQGYTF.

The chain carries TRBV27 and TRBJ1-5; maybe TRBD1 (6 bases). The CDR3 covers 13 residues. Germline CDR1 MNHEY, CDR2 SMNVEV (reference sequence). V lost 4 bases to trimming and J lost 4 bases, with 8 bases between them. The CDR3 DNA is TGTGCCAGCAGTTGGCAGGGGAATCAGCCCCAGCATTTT. This gives the protein CASSWQGNQPQHF.

The chain joins TRBV25-1 to TRBJ1-4, with 7 bases aligning to TRBD1. The CDR3 is 11 residues long. V lost 2 bases and J lost 14; bases outside the gene matches: 2. Germline values: CDR1 MGHDK, CDR2 SYGVNS. The CDR3 nucleotides are TGTGCCAGCAGTGAAGACAGGGTTCTGTTTTTT. Encoded protein: CASSEDRVLFF.

The chain has TRBV18 and TRBJ1-5; D not resolved. V shed 5 bases and J shed 6 bases, with 11 bases lying between them. The germline gives CDR1 KGHSH, CDR2 LQKENI. The CDR3 totals 13 residues. CDR3 DNA: TGTGCCAGCTCAGAACTGTATAGTCAGCCCCAGCATTTT. It codes for CASSELYSQPQHF.

The chain is built from TRBV4-1 and TRBJ1-1; no reliable D call. Germline values: CDR1 MGHRA, CDR2 YSYEKL. The CDR3 spans 14 residues. V was trimmed by 3 bases and J by 3 bases, leaving 11 bases between them. The CDR3 is CASSHYGLDTEAFF. The DNA for the CDR3 is TGCGCCAGCAGCCACTACGGGTTGGACACTGAAGCTTTCTTT.

V usage is TRBV20-1 and J usage is TRBJ1-2; tentatively, D is TRBD1 (6 bases). V lost 8 bases and J 7 bases, leaving 14 bases between the germline ends. The CDR3 has 11 residues. Germline V gene sequence: CDR1 DFQATT, CDR2 SNEGSKA (reference sequence). The CDR3 bases are TGCAGTTTAGATACAGGGCTTGGCTACACCTTC. Translation gives CSLDTGLGYTF.

The J gene is TRBJ2-7, the V gene TRBV28; 8 bases map to TRBD2. With 5 bases clipped from V and 1 base from J, the junction kept 4 bases outside the gene matches. Germline assignment: CDR1 MDHEN and CDR2 SYDVKM. The CDR3 is 14 amino acids. The CDR3 reads CASSPTGGSYEQYF. CDR3 nucleotides: TGTGCCAGCAGTCCCACGGGGGGGTCCTACGAGCAGTACTTC.

This chain connects TRBV7-7 to TRBJ2-7; 7 positions match TRBD2. V gave up 5 bases and J gave up 6 bases; unmatched junction bases: 10. The CDR3 runs 14 residues. CDR1 is SSHAT and CDR2 is FNYEAQ in the germline V gene (reference sequence). CDR3 residues: CASSPGGKTPEQYF. The CDR3 DNA reads TGTGCCAGCAGCCCCGGGGGGAAAACACCCGAGCAGTACTTC.

The CDR3 sequence: CASGGAAYTEAFF. The CDR3 nucleotides read TGTGCCAGCGGGGGGGCAGCCTACACTGAAGCTTTCTTT. This chain uses TRBV28 with TRBJ1-1; maybe TRBD1 (6 bases). Trimming cost V 8 bases and J 3 bases, with 13 bases left between them. The CDR3 runs to 13 residues. The germline gives CDR1 MDHEN, CDR2 SYDVKM.

V gene TRBV28 combines with J gene TRBJ1-5; 10 positions match TRBD1. Unmatched junction bases numbered 14, after V lost 3 bases and J lost 0 bases. From germline, CDR1 is MDHEN and CDR2 SYDVKM. CDR3 length: 20 amino acids. CDR3 nucleotides: TGTGCCAGCAGTTTGTTTTTCTTAGACAGGGGGCTTTTTAGCAATCAGCCCCAGCATTTT. This translates into CASSLFFLDRGLFSNQPQHF.

To note about this clone: In the same sample, other DNA sequences code for this CDR3. This chain uses TRBV15 with TRBJ2-7, with TRBD1 identical over 7 bases. The ends lost 4 bases at V and 2 bases at J; junction bases unmatched: 11. This CDR3 has 16 residues. Germline V gene sequence: CDR1 LNHNV, CDR2 YYDKDF (reference sequence). In nucleotides, the CDR3 is TGTGCCACCAGCACCCCAGGGACAGCTAAACCCTACGAGCAGTACTTC. Protein: CATSTPGTAKPYEQYF.

This clone has only a few counts. V is TRBV5-1 and J is TRBJ1-1; possibly TRBD1 for D (5 bases). V lost 5 bases and J 4 bases, leaving 12 bases between the germline ends. The germline CDR1 and CDR2 sequences are SGHRS and YFSETQ. This CDR3 is built from 13 residues. CDR3 sequence (DNA): TGCGCCAGCAGTGGGGGAGGGTTCACTGAAGCTTTCTTT. Encoded protein: CASSGGGFTEAFF.

The chain has TRBV28 and TRBJ1-2; no firm D call. Germline CDR1 is MDHEN and CDR2 is SYDVKM. V was shortened by 6 bases and J by 4 bases, with 12 bases between the two germline ends. The CDR3 covers 13 residues. The CDR3 DNA follows: TGTGCCAGCAGCCAGAGAGGCCGCTATGGCTACACCTTC. Translation: CASSQRGRYGYTF.

This chain connects TRBV5-4 to TRBJ1-6; 8 positions agree with TRBD1. The germline gives CDR1 SGHNT, CDR2 YYREEE (reference sequence). This CDR3 spans 15 amino acids. Trimming at V came to 0 bases and at J to 4 bases, leaving 0 bases not matched to a gene. CDR3 DNA: TGTGCCAGCAGCTTGGGACAGGGGTATAATTCACCCCTCCACTTT. Translating it yields CASSLGQGYNSPLHF.

The chain employs TRBV5-4 and TRBJ1-1; the D gene is possibly TRBD1 (5 bases). Trimming stripped 1 base from V and 5 bases from J, with 18 bases between. The CDR3 covers 16 residues. CDR1 is SGHNT and CDR2 is YYREEE in the germline V gene (reference sequence). CDR3: CASSLRSGTQGTEAFF. The CDR3, as DNA: TGTGCCAGCAGCTTGCGCTCAGGCACCCAGGGTACTGAAGCTTTCTTT.